This T cell receptor beta chain appears in the sequencing data of a study of long-term antiretroviral therapy in people with HIV (dated by TCRdb to between 2021 and 2024). General notes on the study: The earliest samples were collected about a decade before the 2015 WHO recommendation for immediate ART, when ART was typically delayed until CD4 counts fell. This retrospective serial study examined whether starting ART and sustained HIV suppression were associated with changes in the composition and diversity of the TRB repertoire in peripheral blood. The cohort contributed about 180 cryopreserved PBMC samples from about 29 adults with confirmed HIV infection, collected serially over a mean of about 6 years (range 1-12). Eleven of the 30 participants with HIV were female. No cross-contamination during QIAcube processing was seen in test extractions of a monoclonal T-cell line run alongside 33 polyclonal samples. Overall results and qualifications from the work: Narrower CDR3 length ranges were observed in HIV repertoires than in controls, and an antigen-experienced repertoire with only a slight naive shift after ART was suggested by the network structure. Limited PBMC availability meant only the TCR beta chain was sequenced, without alpha chain pairing. Inferences about post-ART repertoire changes were limited because no data were available on ART adherence, viral resistance or therapy changes. The repertoire was dominated across all time points by expanded TRB clones identified before ART initiation, although this dominance was seen to fluctuate and to decrease in many PLHIV after ART. Because pre-ART samples had limited cell numbers, unsorted PBMC were profiled rather than sorted CD4+ and CD8+ T cells. Starting ART was linked to a significant rise in TRB diversity, yet even after long-term ART the diversity remained significantly lower than in transplant donor controls. The samples were dated from about 2004 to 2017, and the ART regimens that were used may be less effective than current ART regimens.

Inclusion was restricted to participants for whom at least one PBMC sample before ART initiation and at least two post-ART samples were available. Every participant with HIV received treatment in the United States of America. Before DNA extraction, cryopreserved samples containing roughly 1-10 million PBMC were thawed and washed. At the time of the earliest PBMC sample, participants with HIV were aged between roughly 20 and 54 years. Per participant, PBMC samples came from 1-4 timepoints prior to ART initiation and 2-8 timepoints following ART initiation, for a median of 7 samples. For every participant, serial HIV viral load, CD4+ T-cell count, ART history and demographic data were obtained. Genomic DNA was extracted from unsorted PBMC with a Qiagen kit on a QIAcube, processed in batches of 12 samples. The immunoSEQ hsTCRB v3.0 assay was used at survey level resolution to sequence the TRB variable region. The targeted TRB sequencing depth was roughly 40,000-55,000 T-cell genomes per sample. TRB libraries were pooled and sequenced on an Illumina MiSeq using a v3 150-cycle kit. Turning to the authors' computational methods: Repertoire analysis was performed in R inside a reproducible Nextflow workflow that covered QC, data transformation and analysis. LymphoSeq2, an R package for exploring AIRR-Seq data, was used to implement the custom analyses. A few samples that yielded fewer than 5000 total TRB sequences were excluded, so that 188 HIV repertoires were analyzed. Among the approximately 180 HIV repertoires that were kept, some 60 were collected before ART initiation and 120 to 140 were collected after ART initiation. Repertoires were downsampled to 5000 TRB nucleotide sequences, and summary statistics were averaged over 100 downsampling iterations. The analysis kept only TRB sequences whose CDR3 regions were at least seven amino acids long. Diversity was assessed using a clonality score derived from Shannon entropy and using the Gini coefficient. Repertoire networks linked the top 5000 CDR3 amino acid sequences whenever two sequences differed by an edit distance of one. For TRB CDR3 amino acid sequences, GLIPH2 was used to predict antigen specificity groups and MHC restriction. Known CMV, EBV, HIV or tissue antigen associations were flagged by matching CDR3 amino acid sequences against VDJdb and McPAS-TCR. Pre-ART, post-ART and control groups were compared with Wilcoxon signed-rank tests and Holm-Bonferroni correction. Entries here come from immuneACCESS through TCRdb and include only in-frame sequences with V and J called. Some clones fail to appear in such tables; in the studies checked, an unresolved V gene covers under half of the shortfall, and the cause of the remainder is unknown. The V and J calls and clone size come from that table; D and trimming were worked out from the DNA. Recorded for this sample are about 35,000 clones; approximately 72% of them occurred a single time. Around 3.6% of the sample comes from the top ten.

Relative to germline, V is 0 bases shorter and J is 5 bases shorter, with 16 bases between their ends. The germline V gene encodes CDR1 LGHNA and CDR2 YSLEER. The CDR3 numbers 16 residues from cysteine through phenylalanine. Of all the DNA, just the CDR3 is kept, 48 bases in frame from base 1. Only one count was recorded for this clone. Its antigen remains unidentified. One base away there is no much larger clone; base qualities are not given. The receptor was derived from a man aged 50 to 60 with HIV. The material sequenced was unsorted PBMCs, taken 3 years after starting antiretroviral therapy. The chain joins TRBV4-3 to TRBJ2-5, and TRBD1 may be the D gene, going by 6 matching bases. The DNA sequence reads TGCGCCAGCAGCCAAGAATTTACGGACAGTAGTGAGACCCAGTACTTC. This yields the protein CASSQEFTDSSETQYF.